These 8 T cell receptor beta chains were sequenced from one sample in a study of blood T cell repertoires in COVID-19. The data were produced by immunoSEQ multiplex PCR, yet TCRdb's version contains in-frame clones alone and is incomplete. The table has about 69,000 clones, 79% seen once. The specimen sequenced was peripheral blood. These receptors were collected from a man aged 55 to 70 with acute or convalescent COVID-19.

In DNA, the CDR3 is TGTGCCACCAGTGATGACACGGACAACAATGAGCAGTTCTTC. Residues: CATSDDTDNNEQFF. The chain links TRBV24-1 to TRBJ2-1, with a weak D call TRBD1 (5 bases). V was clipped by 3 bases and J by 5 bases, with 10 bases between them. Germline V CDR1 and CDR2: KGHDR, SFDVKD. CDR3 length: 14 residues.

J is TRBJ1-5 and V is TRBV19; 7 bases align to TRBD1. The CDR3 is 15 amino acids. The trim removed 1 base at V and 6 bases at J, leaving 6 bases unmatched. Per the germline V gene, CDR1 is LNHDA and CDR2 is SQIVND (reference sequence). The CDR3 sequence: CASSIVRTGSQPQHF. The CDR3 DNA sequence: TGTGCCAGTAGTATAGTGAGGACAGGTTCTCAGCCCCAGCATTTT.

J is TRBJ2-2 and V is TRBV4-3, with 14 bases identical to TRBD2. The CDR3 is made up of 21 amino acids. The V segment lost 3 bases and the J segment 0 bases; nucleotides outside the gene matches: 12. Germline V gives CDR1 LGHNA, CDR2 YSLEER. The CDR3 loop is CASSHQTSGGARWANTGELFF. CDR3 DNA: TGCGCCAGCAGCCACCAGACTAGCGGGGGGGCCCGTTGGGCGAACACCGGGGAGCTGTTTTTT.

The genes are TRBV5-5 and TRBJ1-2, with D tentatively TRBD1 (6 bases). CDR3 length equals 13 residues. Germline V CDR1 and CDR2: SGHKS, YYEKEE (reference sequence). V lost 2 bases, J lost 6 bases, and 11 bases lay in between. The CDR3 here is CASSLRGFDGYTF. CDR3 DNA sequence: TGTGCCAGCAGCTTAAGGGGGTTCGATGGCTACACCTTC. Full variable domain (outside the CDR3, taken from reference TRBV5-5 and TRBJ1-2): DAGVTQSPTHLIKTRGQQVTLRCSPISGHKSVSWYQQVLGQGPQFIFQYYEKEERGRGNFPDRFSARQFPNYSSELNVNALLLGDSALYLCASSLRGFDGYTFGSGTRLTVV.

This chain uses TRBV2 with TRBJ1-1; D might be TRBD1 (5 bases). Per the germline V gene, CDR1 is SNHLY and CDR2 is FYNNEI. The CDR3 spans 14 residues. The germline V and J ends were trimmed by 1 base and 3 bases, with 9 bases remaining between them. The CDR3 spells CASSEGGSHTEAFF. The CDR3 region has the DNA TGTGCCAGCAGTGAAGGGGGCAGCCACACTGAAGCTTTCTTT.

V is TRBV5-1 and J is TRBJ2-3; possible D gene TRBD1, 7 bases. V lost 2 bases and J 3 bases, leaving 10 bases between the germline ends. The germline V gene has CDR1 SGHRS and CDR2 YFSETQ. The CDR3 sequence is 14 residues long. The CDR3 region has the DNA TGCGCCAGCAGCTTACAGGGGAGGACAGATACGCAGTATTTT. Its translation: CASSLQGRTDTQYF.

The V and J genes are TRBV4-2 and TRBJ2-7, with D hard to call. Germline values: CDR1 LGHNA, CDR2 YNFKEQ. V gave up 3 bases and J gave up 4 bases, with 10 bases separating them. The CDR3 has 13 amino acids. CDR3 sequence reads: CASSHPPEYEQYF. The CDR3 bases are TGTGCCAGCAGCCACCCTCCAGAATACGAGCAGTACTTC.

This clone was counted only a few times. The J gene is TRBJ2-3, the V gene TRBV25-1, with TRBD2 identical over 13 bases. CDR1 and CDR2 (germline): MGHDK, SYGVNS. Losses at the gene ends were 5 bases for V and 3 bases for J; bases not matched to a gene: 2. This CDR3 contains 15 residues. In DNA form, the CDR3 reads TGTGCCAGCAGTAAACTAGCGGGGGGGACAGATACGCAGTATTTT. It yields the protein CASSKLAGGTDTQYF.